These T cell receptor beta chains were read from a single sample in a study of identical twins. TCRdb re-analysed the 5' RACE reads in MiXCR, keeping a single row per CDR3 protein. The sample comprises about 920,000 distinct CDR3 sequences, 9% to 15% of which are singletons, and about 1.5% rests with the top ten. These data also featured in a second study, about yellow fever vaccine responses in identical twins.

Sample: PBMCs. The receptors stem from a woman aged 18-35 years in good health. Both conserved end residues are part of each CDR3. Each record gives: V gene, J gene, CDR3 protein.

v_gene: TRBV4-1; j_gene: TRBJ2-7; CDR3aa: CASSQEWAGGVEQYF
v_gene: TRBV3-1; j_gene: TRBJ2-7; CDR3aa: CASSQDADRERLQYF
v_gene: TRBV12-3/TRBV12-4; j_gene: TRBJ1-2; CDR3aa: CASSLAGGLDGYTF
v_gene: TRBV25-1; j_gene: TRBJ2-6; CDR3aa: CASSEFGGSGANVLTF
v_gene: TRBV12-3/TRBV12-4; j_gene: TRBJ2-2; CDR3aa: CASSYRVAKEGELFF
v_gene: TRBV3-1; j_gene: TRBJ2-5; CDR3aa: CASSQIPRDFETQYF
v_gene: TRBV12-3/TRBV12-4; j_gene: TRBJ1-1; CDR3aa: CASTSWRAGPEAFF
v_gene: TRBV29-1; j_gene: TRBJ1-2; CDR3aa: CSVEDRGRGYGYTF
v_gene: TRBV4-1; j_gene: TRBJ1-1; CDR3aa: CASSQDIYRVGTEAFF
v_gene: TRBV20-1; j_gene: TRBJ2-1; CDR3aa: CSATPGTGNYNEQFF
v_gene: TRBV7-9; j_gene: TRBJ2-3; CDR3aa: CASSPRLAEIYTDTQYF
v_gene: TRBV20-1; j_gene: TRBJ2-3; CDR3aa: CSARLQGKDTDTQYF
v_gene: TRBV6-1; j_gene: TRBJ2-7; CDR3aa: CASRPGQGSDEQYF
v_gene: TRBV20-1; j_gene: TRBJ2-7; CDR3aa: CSAKSGDSGYEQYF
v_gene: TRBV24-1; j_gene: TRBJ2-1; CDR3aa: CATSVAGSSNEQFF
v_gene: TRBV24-1; j_gene: TRBJ2-1; CDR3aa: CATSDPDRAGYNEHFF
v_gene: TRBV5-1; j_gene: TRBJ2-1; CDR3aa: CASSLESSGSYEQFF
v_gene: TRBV5-1; j_gene: TRBJ1-2; CDR3aa: CASSLAPRSGYTF
v_gene: TRBV2; j_gene: TRBJ1-2; CDR3aa: CASGAGETNYGYTF
v_gene: TRBV12-3/TRBV12-4; j_gene: TRBJ2-3; CDR3aa: CASAQGATDTQYF
v_gene: TRBV6-1; j_gene: TRBJ2-2; CDR3aa: CASSWGQGATGELFF
v_gene: TRBV11-2; j_gene: TRBJ2-1; CDR3aa: CASSLQVNEQFF
v_gene: TRBV12-3/TRBV12-4; j_gene: TRBJ2-7; CDR3aa: CASSRSVRDRAYEQYF
v_gene: TRBV20-1; j_gene: TRBJ2-2; CDR3aa: CSGLANTGELFF
v_gene: TRBV3-1; j_gene: TRBJ2-3; CDR3aa: CASSQTTTGADTQYF
v_gene: TRBV6-6; j_gene: TRBJ1-2; CDR3aa: CASRVVPNYGYTF
v_gene: TRBV7-2; j_gene: TRBJ1-5; CDR3aa: CASRMTGTRGNQPQHF
v_gene: TRBV3-1; j_gene: TRBJ1-1; CDR3aa: CASSRGQGAIWTEAFF
v_gene: TRBV6-7; j_gene: TRBJ2-2; CDR3aa: CASSYSNLAPSGNTGELFF
v_gene: TRBV2; j_gene: TRBJ2-2; CDR3aa: CASSDLAGGPPNTGELFF
v_gene: TRBV25-1; j_gene: TRBJ1-5; CDR3aa: CASSDLGQAFNQPQHF
v_gene: TRBV20-1; j_gene: TRBJ2-1; CDR3aa: CSARDGTWTGGNEQFF
v_gene: TRBV5-1; j_gene: TRBJ2-1; CDR3aa: CASSLFLAGDNEQFF
v_gene: TRBV11-3; j_gene: TRBJ2-3; CDR3aa: CASSFSKPGQGEFTQYF
v_gene: TRBV6-4; j_gene: TRBJ1-2; CDR3aa: CASSPRGTGLENGYGYTF
v_gene: TRBV12-3/TRBV12-4; j_gene: TRBJ2-6; CDR3aa: CASSLRVDRWSGANVLTF
v_gene: TRBV6-1; j_gene: TRBJ2-7; CDR3aa: CASTQTASGSGDEQYF
v_gene: TRBV7-6; j_gene: TRBJ2-3; CDR3aa: CASSSSGRSKDTQYF
v_gene: TRBV20-1; j_gene: TRBJ2-5; CDR3aa: CSAEPGLQETQYF
v_gene: TRBV20-1; j_gene: TRBJ2-1; CDR3aa: CSARDFWTSGHNEQFF
v_gene: TRBV12-3/TRBV12-4; j_gene: TRBJ2-2; CDR3aa: CASSRQGAVNGELFF
v_gene: TRBV15; j_gene: TRBJ2-3; CDR3aa: CATSRDLKRGVKTSTDTQYF
v_gene: TRBV5-1; j_gene: TRBJ1-1; CDR3aa: CASSSAGMSTEAFF
v_gene: TRBV21-1; j_gene: TRBJ2-2; CDR3aa: CATSGTSGNTGELFF
v_gene: TRBV7-8; j_gene: TRBJ1-5; CDR3aa: CASSPLAGGGNQPQHF
v_gene: TRBV27; j_gene: TRBJ2-2; CDR3aa: CASSLGQGALTGELFF
v_gene: TRBV3-1; j_gene: TRBJ2-7; CDR3aa: CASSQGQGWYEQYF
v_gene: TRBV3-1; j_gene: TRBJ2-3; CDR3aa: CASSHRGLAGGRGDTQYF